The 14 T cell receptor beta chains below all came from one sample that was sequenced in a study of cytotoxic CD8 clonotypes in ibrutinib-treated CLL. Assay: immunoSEQ multiplex PCR; the TCRdb copy retains only in-frame clones and omits some. The sample has more than 45,000 clones, around four fifths seen once. The sequenced sample was PBMCs, obtained after 24 months of ibrutinib treatment. The receptor set was obtained from a human donor with chronic lymphocytic leukemia.

V gene TRBV5-6 combines with J gene TRBJ2-1; D is perhaps TRBD2 (5 bases). The CDR3 runs 15 residues. In germline, CDR1 is SGHDT, CDR2 YYEEEE. Deletions cut 5 bases from V and 4 bases from J, with 16 bases between. The CDR3 nucleotides read TGTGCCAGCAGTTCGGACTTCCATCCTTACAATGAGCAGTTCTTC. Its translation is CASSSDFHPYNEQFF.

The gene calls are TRBV25-1 and TRBJ2-1; D is uncertain. V shed 3 bases and J shed 7 bases, with 13 bases lying between them. This CDR3 contains 14 residues. CDR1 MGHDK and CDR2 SYGVNS come from the germline V gene. The CDR3 region is CASSDYMSRNEQFF. The CDR3 DNA follows: TGTGCCAGCAGTGACTATATGTCGCGAAATGAGCAGTTCTTC.

This rearrangement joins TRBV7-2 to TRBJ2-1; 10 bases are shared with TRBD1. Germline CDR1 and CDR2: SGHTA and FQGNSA. The CDR3 covers 15 residues. V lost 5 bases, J lost 3 bases, and 4 bases stayed unmatched. The CDR3 DNA reads TGTGCCAGCAGCCTCGGGACAGGGGTCTACAATGAGCAGTTCTTC. Its translation is CASSLGTGVYNEQFF.

This clone came up a few times. This chain connects TRBV27 to TRBJ2-7; 9 positions agree with TRBD1. J gave up 2 bases and V 6 bases, and 5 bases lay outside the gene matches. The CDR3 has 14 amino acids. Germline V gives CDR1 MNHEY, CDR2 SMNVEV (reference sequence). The CDR3 coding sequence is TGTGCCAGCAGCCTGACAGGGGGGCCCTACGAGCAGTACTTC. This translates into CASSLTGGPYEQYF.

The CDR3 coding sequence is TGTGCCAGCAGCCTCAGGGATCAGCCCCAGCATTTT. It translates to CASSLRDQPQHF. This chain uses TRBV7-2 with TRBJ1-5, with D perhaps TRBD1 (5 bases). Trimming left V 5 bases short and J 5 bases short, with 7 bases between. Per germline, CDR1 SGHTA and CDR2 FQGNSA. The CDR3 covers 12 residues.

This rearrangement joins TRBV7-8 to TRBJ2-7, with 9 nucleotides matching TRBD2. V gave up 1 base and J gave up 2 bases; unmatched junction bases: 6. The CDR3 consists of 16 residues. CDR1 and CDR2 (germline): SGHVS, FQNEAQ. The CDR3 DNA sequence: TGTGCCAGCAGCTTAGAGACTAGCGGAATCCCCTACGAGCAGTACTTC. Protein sequence: CASSLETSGIPYEQYF.

The V call is TRBV11-2, the J call TRBJ1-2, with 9 bases lining up with TRBD1. After removal of 5 bases from V and 5 bases from J, the junction contained 12 bases not matched to a gene. This CDR3 region has 16 residues. Germline assignment: CDR1 SGHAT and CDR2 FQNNGV. DNA for the CDR3: TGTGCCAGCAGCCCAAACAGGGGGCGACGTAGATATGGCTACACCTTC. This codes for CASSPNRGRRRYGYTF.

J is TRBJ1-2 and V is TRBV27, with 9 bases matching TRBD1. J lost 6 bases, V lost 8 bases, and 10 bases had no gene match. There are 14 residues in the CDR3. Germline V gene data show CDR1 as MNHEY and CDR2 as SMNVEV (reference sequence). CDR3 protein: CASGRRDRANGYTF. As DNA, the CDR3 is TGTGCCAGCGGAAGGAGGGACAGGGCGAATGGCTACACCTTC.

This chain links TRBV4-1 with TRBJ2-7, with a weak D call TRBD1 (6 bases). This CDR3 has 16 residues. Trimming took off 1 base at V and 7 bases at J, with 20 bases between the two ends. Germline V gene sequence: CDR1 MGHRA, CDR2 YSYEKL. In DNA form, the CDR3 reads TGCGCCAGCAGCCAAGTGGCGTCCAGGGGCTTACAAGAGCAGTACTTC. It specifies CASSQVASRGLQEQYF.

The CDR3 loop reads CASGRGQETDTQYF. The CDR3 coding sequence is TGCGCCAGCGGCCGAGGACAGGAGACAGATACGCAGTATTTT. V gene TRBV5-1 combines with J gene TRBJ2-3; 7 bases line up with TRBD1. CDR3 length equals 14 residues. With V trimmed by 7 bases and J by 3 bases, 8 bases remained unmatched. CDR1 is SGHRS and CDR2 is YFSETQ in the germline V gene.

This chain joins TRBV27 and TRBJ2-2; 10 nucleotides match TRBD1. CDR3 size: 16 residues. The trim removed 7 bases at V and 3 bases at J, leaving 8 bases unmatched. Germline V lookup: CDR1 MNHEY, CDR2 SMNVEV (reference sequence). This chain's CDR3 is CASIGMGQGHTGELFF. The CDR3 DNA reads as TGTGCCAGCATCGGAATGGGACAGGGGCACACCGGGGAGCTGTTTTTT.

This clone was recorded a few times. The chain is built from TRBV4-2 and TRBJ2-3; 9 bases align to TRBD2. The CDR3 extends over 17 amino acids. CDR1 LGHNA and CDR2 YNFKEQ come from the germline V gene. The V segment lost 0 bases and the J segment 2 bases; nucleotides outside the gene matches: 6. CDR3: CASSQEGSSGITDTQYF. CDR3 DNA sequence: TGTGCCAGCAGCCAAGAGGGATCTAGCGGGATCACAGATACGCAGTATTTT.

CDR3 coding DNA: TGTGCCATCAGTGAGTCAATCCCCCCCGACAGGGTAGAGACCCAGTACTTC. This gives the protein CAISESIPPDRVETQYF. The J gene is TRBJ2-5, the V gene TRBV10-3; TRBD1 aligns across 7 bases. CDR3 size: 17 residues. Losses at the gene ends were 0 bases for V and 4 bases for J; bases not matched to a gene: 11. Germline V gene lookup returns CDR1 ENHRY and CDR2 SYGVKD.

The chain carries TRBV7-3 and TRBJ2-3; 9 nucleotides line up with TRBD2. Unmatched junction bases numbered 7, after V lost 2 bases and J lost 10 bases. CDR1 is SGHTA, CDR2 FQGTGA, per germline. The CDR3 is 14 amino acids. CDR3 DNA: TGTGCCAGCAGCTTAGGGGTTAGCGGGAGCCCGCAGTATTTT. This translates into CASSLGVSGSPQYF.